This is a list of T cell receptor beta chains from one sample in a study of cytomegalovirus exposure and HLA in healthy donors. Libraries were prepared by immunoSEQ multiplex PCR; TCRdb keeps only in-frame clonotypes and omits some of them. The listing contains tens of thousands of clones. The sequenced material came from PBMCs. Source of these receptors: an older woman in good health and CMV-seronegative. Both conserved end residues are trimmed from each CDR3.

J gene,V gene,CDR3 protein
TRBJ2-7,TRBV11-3,ASSFSASSYEQY
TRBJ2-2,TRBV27,ASSVSGTGELF
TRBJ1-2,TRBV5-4,ASSLVGGQPFYGYT
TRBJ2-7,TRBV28,ASRADLAASSYEQY
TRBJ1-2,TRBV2,ASMGQGIYGYT
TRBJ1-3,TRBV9,ASSVGTTLLGSSGNTIY
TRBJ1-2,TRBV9,ASSGDRGGYGYT
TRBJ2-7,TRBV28,ASTLSSRGRYEQY
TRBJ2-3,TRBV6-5,ASSYSWARTDTQY
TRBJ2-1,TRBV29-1,SAFREDRDEQF